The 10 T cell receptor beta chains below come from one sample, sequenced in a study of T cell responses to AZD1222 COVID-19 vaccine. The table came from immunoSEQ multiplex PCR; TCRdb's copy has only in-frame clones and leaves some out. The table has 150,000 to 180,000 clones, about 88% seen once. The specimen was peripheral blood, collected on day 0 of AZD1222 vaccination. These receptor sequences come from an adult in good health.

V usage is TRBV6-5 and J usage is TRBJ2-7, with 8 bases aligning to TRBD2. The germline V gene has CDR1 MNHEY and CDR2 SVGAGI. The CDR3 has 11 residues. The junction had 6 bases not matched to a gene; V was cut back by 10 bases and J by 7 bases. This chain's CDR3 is CATRRGAEQYF. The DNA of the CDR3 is TGTGCCACCCGGCGGGGGGCTGAGCAGTACTTC.

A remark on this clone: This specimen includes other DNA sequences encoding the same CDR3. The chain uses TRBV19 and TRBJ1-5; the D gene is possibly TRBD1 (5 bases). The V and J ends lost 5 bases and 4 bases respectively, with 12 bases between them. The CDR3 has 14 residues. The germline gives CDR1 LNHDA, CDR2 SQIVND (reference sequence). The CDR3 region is CASSSGTPNQPQHF. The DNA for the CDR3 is TGTGCCAGTAGTTCCGGGACCCCTAATCAGCCCCAGCATTTT.

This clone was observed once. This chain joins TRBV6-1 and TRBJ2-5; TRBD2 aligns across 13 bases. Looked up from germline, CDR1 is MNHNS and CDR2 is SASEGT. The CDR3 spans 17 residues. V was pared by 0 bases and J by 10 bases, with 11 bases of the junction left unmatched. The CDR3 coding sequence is TGTGCCAGCAGTGAAGCGCCGGGACTAGCGGGGCGGTTAGGCCAGTACTTC. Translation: CASSEAPGLAGRLGQYF.

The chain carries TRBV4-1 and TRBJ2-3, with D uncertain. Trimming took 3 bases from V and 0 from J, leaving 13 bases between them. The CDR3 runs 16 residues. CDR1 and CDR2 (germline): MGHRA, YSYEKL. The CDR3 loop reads CASSQGWGSSTDTQYF. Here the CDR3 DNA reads TGCGCCAGCAGCCAGGGCTGGGGTTCTAGCACAGATACGCAGTATTTT.

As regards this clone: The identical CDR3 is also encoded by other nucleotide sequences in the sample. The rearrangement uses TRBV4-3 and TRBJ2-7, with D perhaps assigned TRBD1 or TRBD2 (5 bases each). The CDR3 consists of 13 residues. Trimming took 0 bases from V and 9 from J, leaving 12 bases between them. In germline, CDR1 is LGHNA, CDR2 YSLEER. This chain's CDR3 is CASSQDRTGRQYF. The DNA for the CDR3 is TGCGCCAGCAGCCAAGATAGAACGGGGCGGCAGTACTTC.

CDR3 protein: CASSFGSGAGSGYTF. Here the CDR3 DNA reads TGCGCCAGCAGCTTTGGGTCGGGTGCAGGCTCTGGCTACACCTTC. V is TRBV5-1 and J is TRBJ1-2, with D hard to call. Germline V gene sequence: CDR1 SGHRS, CDR2 YFSETQ. V was shortened by 2 bases and J by 7 bases, with 18 bases between the two germline ends. CDR3 length: 15 residues. The full variable domain, its missing parts supplied by reference TRBV5-1 and TRBJ1-2, is KAGVTQTPRYLIKTRGQQVTLSCSPISGHRSVSWYQQTPGQGLQFLFEYFSETQRNKGNFPGRFSGRQFSNSRSEMNVSTLELGDSALYLCASSFGSGAGSGYTFGSGTRLTVV.

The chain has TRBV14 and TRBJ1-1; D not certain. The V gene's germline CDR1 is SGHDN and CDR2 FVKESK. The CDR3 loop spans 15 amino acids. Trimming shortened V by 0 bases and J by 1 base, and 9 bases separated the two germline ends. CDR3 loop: CASSQEGPGNTEAFF. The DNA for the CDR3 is TGTGCCAGCAGCCAAGAAGGGCCGGGGAACACTGAAGCTTTCTTT.

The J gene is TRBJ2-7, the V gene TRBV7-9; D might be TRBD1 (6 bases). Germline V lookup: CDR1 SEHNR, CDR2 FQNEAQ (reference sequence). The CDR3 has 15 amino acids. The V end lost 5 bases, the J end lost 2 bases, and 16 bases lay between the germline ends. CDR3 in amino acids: CASSVSLGAPYEQYF. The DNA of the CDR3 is TGTGCCAGCAGCGTGTCGCTGGGGGCTCCCTACGAGCAGTACTTC.

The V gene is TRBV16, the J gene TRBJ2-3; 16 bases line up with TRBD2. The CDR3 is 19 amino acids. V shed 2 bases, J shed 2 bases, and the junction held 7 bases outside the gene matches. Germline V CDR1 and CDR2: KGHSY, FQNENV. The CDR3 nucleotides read TGTGCCAGCAGCCAACACACGGGACTAGCGGGGGGGCCCACAGATACGCAGTATTTT. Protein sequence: CASSQHTGLAGGPTDTQYF.

Here the CDR3 DNA reads TGTGCCAGCAGTTCTGGACGGCCTCGGGAGCAGTACTTC. This translates into CASSSGRPREQYF. This chain joins TRBV7-2 and TRBJ2-7; D unclear. The V end lost 6 bases, the J end lost 7 bases, and 16 bases lay between the germline ends. The CDR3 sequence is 13 residues long. Germline V gene sequence: CDR1 SGHTA, CDR2 FQGNSA.